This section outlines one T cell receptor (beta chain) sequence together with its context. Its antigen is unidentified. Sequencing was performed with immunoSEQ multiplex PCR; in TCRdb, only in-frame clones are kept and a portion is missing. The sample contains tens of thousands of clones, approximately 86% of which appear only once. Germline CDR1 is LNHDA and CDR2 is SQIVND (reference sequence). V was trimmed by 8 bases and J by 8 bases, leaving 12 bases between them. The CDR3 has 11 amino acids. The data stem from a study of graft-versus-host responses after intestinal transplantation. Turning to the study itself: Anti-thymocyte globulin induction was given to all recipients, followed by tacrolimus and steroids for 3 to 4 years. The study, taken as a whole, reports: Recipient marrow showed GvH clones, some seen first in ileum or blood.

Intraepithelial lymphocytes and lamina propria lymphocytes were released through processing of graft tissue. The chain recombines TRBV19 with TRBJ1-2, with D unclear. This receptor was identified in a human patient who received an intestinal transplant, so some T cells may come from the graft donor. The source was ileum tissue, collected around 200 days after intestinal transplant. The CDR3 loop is CASLVGVGYTF. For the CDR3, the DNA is TGTGCCAGTCTAGTCGGCGTGGGCTACACCTTC.